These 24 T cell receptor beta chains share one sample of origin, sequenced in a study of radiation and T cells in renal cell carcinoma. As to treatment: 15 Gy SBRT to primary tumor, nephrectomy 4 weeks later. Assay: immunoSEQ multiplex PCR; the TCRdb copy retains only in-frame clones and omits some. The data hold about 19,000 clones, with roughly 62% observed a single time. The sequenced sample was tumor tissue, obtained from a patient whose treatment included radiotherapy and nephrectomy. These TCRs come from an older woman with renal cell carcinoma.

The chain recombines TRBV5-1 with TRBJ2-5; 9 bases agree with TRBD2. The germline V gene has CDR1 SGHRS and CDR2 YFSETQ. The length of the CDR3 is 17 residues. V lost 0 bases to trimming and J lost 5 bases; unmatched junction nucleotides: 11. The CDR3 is CASSLAGGGGAQETQYF. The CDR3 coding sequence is TGCGCCAGCAGCTTGGCCGGTGGCGGGGGGGCGCAGGAGACCCAGTACTTC.

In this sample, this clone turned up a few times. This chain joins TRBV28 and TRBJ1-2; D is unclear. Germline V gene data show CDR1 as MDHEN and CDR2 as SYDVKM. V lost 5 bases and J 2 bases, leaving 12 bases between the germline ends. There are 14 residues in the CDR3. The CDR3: CASSPEPPNYGYTF. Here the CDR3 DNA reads TGTGCCAGCAGTCCCGAACCCCCGAACTATGGCTACACCTTC.

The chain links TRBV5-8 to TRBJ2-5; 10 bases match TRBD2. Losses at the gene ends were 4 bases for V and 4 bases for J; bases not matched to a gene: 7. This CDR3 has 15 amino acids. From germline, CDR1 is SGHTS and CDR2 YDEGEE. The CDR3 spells CASSILLAGAETQYF. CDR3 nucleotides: TGTGCCAGCAGCATTCTCCTAGCGGGGGCAGAGACCCAGTACTTC.

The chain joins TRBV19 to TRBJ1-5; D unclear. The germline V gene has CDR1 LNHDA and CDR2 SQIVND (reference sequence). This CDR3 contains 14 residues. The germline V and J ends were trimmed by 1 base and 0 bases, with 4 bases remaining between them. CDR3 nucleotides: TGTGCCAGTAGTATAGCGAGTAGCAATCAGCCCCAGCATTTT. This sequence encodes CASSIASSNQPQHF.

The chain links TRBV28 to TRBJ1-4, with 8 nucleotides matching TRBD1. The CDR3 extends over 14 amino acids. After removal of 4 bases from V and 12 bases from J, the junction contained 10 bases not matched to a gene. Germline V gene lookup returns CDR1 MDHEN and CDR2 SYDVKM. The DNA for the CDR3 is TGTGCCAGCAGTTACACAGGGGGGAGGCTGGAACTGTTTTTT. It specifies CASSYTGGRLELFF.

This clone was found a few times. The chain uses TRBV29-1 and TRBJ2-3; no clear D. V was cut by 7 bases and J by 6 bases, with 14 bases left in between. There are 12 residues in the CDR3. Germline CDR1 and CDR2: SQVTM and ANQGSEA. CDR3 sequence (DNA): TGCAGCGCCCGAGGTGTCGTGGATACGCAGTATTTT. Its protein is CSARGVVDTQYF.

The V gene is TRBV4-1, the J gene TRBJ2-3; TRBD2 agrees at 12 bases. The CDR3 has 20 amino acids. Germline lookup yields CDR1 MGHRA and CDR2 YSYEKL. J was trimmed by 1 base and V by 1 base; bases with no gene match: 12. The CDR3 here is CASSQVDGLAGGPGTDTQYF. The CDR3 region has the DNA TGCGCCAGCAGCCAAGTGGATGGGCTAGCGGGGGGGCCAGGCACAGATACGCAGTATTTT.

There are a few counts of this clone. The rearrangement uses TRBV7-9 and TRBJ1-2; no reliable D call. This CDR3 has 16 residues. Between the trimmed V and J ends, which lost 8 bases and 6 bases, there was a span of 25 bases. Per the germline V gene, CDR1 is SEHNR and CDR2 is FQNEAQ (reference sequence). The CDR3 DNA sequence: TGTGCCAGCGCCCCTCCTGAAAAGGGTACGAGAGATGGCTACACCTTC. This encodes CASAPPEKGTRDGYTF.

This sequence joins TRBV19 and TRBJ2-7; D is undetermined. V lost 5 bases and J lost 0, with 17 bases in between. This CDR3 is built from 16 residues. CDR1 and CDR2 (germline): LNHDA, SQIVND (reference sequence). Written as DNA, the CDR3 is TGTGCCAGTAGTCCCCTCGCGCAGAAGAGCTCCTACGAGCAGTACTTC. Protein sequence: CASSPLAQKSSYEQYF.

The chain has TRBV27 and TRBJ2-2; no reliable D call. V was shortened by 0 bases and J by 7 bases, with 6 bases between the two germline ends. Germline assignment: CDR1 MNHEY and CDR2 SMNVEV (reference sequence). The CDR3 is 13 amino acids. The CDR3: CASSLSVFGELFF. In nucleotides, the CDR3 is TGTGCCAGCAGTTTATCAGTATTCGGGGAGCTGTTTTTT.

CDR3 in DNA: TGTGCCAGCAGTCCCAAGGACGTTCTATCCGCTGAAGCTTTCTTT. This encodes CASSPKDVLSAEAFF. The chain uses TRBV6-1 and TRBJ1-1; no firm D call. Germline CDR1 MNHNS, CDR2 SASEGT. Trimming left V 5 bases short and J 6 bases short, with 19 bases between. This CDR3 is built from 15 residues.

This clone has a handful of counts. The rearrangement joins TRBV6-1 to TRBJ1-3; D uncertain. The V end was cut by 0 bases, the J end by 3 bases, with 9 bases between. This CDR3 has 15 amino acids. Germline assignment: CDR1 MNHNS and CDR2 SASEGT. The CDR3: CASSEARGVGNTIYF. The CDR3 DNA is TGTGCCAGCAGTGAAGCGCGCGGGGTTGGAAACACCATATATTTT.

Here the CDR3 reads CASSESGQSYEQYF. The CDR3 coding sequence is TGTGCCAGCAGTGAATCGGGACAGTCCTACGAGCAGTACTTC. The genes are TRBV25-1 and TRBJ2-7, with 7 bases that match TRBD1. V lost 1 base to trimming and J lost 1 base; unmatched junction nucleotides: 1. Germline V CDR1 and CDR2: MGHDK, SYGVNS. This CDR3 comprises 14 residues.

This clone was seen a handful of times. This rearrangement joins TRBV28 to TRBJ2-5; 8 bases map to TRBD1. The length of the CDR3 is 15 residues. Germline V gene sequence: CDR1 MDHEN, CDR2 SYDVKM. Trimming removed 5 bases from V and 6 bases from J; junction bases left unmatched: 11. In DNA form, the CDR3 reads TGTGCCAGCAGTGAAGGACAGGGAAGGACTAAGACCCAGTACTTC. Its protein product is CASSEGQGRTKTQYF.

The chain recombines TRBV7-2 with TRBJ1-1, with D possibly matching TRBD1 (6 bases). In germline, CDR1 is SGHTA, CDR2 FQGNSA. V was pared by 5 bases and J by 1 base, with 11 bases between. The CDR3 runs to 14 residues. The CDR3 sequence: CASSGGAGNTEAFF. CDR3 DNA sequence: TGTGCCAGCAGCGGGGGGGCAGGGAACACTGAAGCTTTCTTT.

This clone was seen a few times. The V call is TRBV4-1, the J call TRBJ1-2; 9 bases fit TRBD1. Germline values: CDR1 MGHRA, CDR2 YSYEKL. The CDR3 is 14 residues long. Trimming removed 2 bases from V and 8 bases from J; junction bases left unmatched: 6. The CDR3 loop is CASSQPGQGKGYTF. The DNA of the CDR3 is TGCGCCAGCAGCCAACCCGGACAGGGGAAAGGCTACACCTTC.

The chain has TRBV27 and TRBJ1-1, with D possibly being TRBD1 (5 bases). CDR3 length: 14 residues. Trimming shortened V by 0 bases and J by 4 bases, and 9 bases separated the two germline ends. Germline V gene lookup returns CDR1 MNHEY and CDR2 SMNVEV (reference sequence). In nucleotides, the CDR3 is TGTGCCAGCAGTTTATCGGCAGGGCCCACTGAAGCTTTCTTT. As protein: CASSLSAGPTEAFF.

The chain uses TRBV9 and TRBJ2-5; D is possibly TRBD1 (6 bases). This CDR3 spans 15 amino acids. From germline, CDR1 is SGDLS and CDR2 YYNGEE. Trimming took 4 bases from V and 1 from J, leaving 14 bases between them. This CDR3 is CASSPDGTPQETQYF. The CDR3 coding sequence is TGTGCCAGCAGCCCAGATGGGACACCCCAAGAGACCCAGTACTTC.

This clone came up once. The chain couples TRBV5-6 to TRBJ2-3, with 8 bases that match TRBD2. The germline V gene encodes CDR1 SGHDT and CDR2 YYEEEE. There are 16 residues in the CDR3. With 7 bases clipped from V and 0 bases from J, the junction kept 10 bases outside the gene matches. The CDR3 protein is CASLGRRGASTDTQYF. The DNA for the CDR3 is TGTGCCAGCCTCGGCAGGCGGGGGGCTAGCACAGATACGCAGTATTTT.

For the CDR3, the DNA is TGTGCCAGCAGCGTGGGACTCATAGGGTACGAGCAGTACTTC. Protein sequence: CASSVGLIGYEQYF. The rearrangement joins TRBV5-4 to TRBJ2-7; TRBD2 might be the D (6 bases). Germline assignment: CDR1 SGHNT and CDR2 YYREEE (reference sequence). CDR3 length: 14 residues. Trimming pared 4 bases from V and 4 bases from J, leaving 15 bases between.

The CDR3 bases are TGTGCCAGCAGCTCCCTGGGTCCCGCAGGGGCCAGCTACACCTTC. Its translation: CASSSLGPAGASYTF. The chain is built from TRBV7-2 and TRBJ1-2, with a possible D match to TRBD1 (6 bases). Trimming removed 4 bases at V and 9 bases at J, with 21 bases between. Germline loops: CDR1 SGHTA, CDR2 FQGNSA. The CDR3 is 15 residues long.

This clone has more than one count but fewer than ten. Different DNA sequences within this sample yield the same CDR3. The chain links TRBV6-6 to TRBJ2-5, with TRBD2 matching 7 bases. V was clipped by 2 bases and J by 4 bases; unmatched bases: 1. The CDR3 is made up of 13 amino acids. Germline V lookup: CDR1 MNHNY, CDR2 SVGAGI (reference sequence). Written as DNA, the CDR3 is TGTGCCAGCAGTTACGGCGGGGGAGAGACCCAGTACTTC. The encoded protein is CASSYGGGETQYF.

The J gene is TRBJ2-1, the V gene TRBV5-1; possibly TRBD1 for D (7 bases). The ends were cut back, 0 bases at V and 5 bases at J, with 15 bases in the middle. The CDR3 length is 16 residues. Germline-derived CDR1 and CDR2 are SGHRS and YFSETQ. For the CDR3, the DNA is TGCGCCAGCAGCTTGGCCATTGCGGGACAGAACAATGAGCAGTTCTTC. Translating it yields CASSLAIAGQNNEQFF.

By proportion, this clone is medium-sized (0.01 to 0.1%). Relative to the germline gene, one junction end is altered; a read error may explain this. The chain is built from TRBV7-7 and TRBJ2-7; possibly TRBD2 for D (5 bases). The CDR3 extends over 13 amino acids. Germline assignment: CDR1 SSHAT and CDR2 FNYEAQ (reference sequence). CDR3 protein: CASSLRVEGEQYF. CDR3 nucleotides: TGTGCTAGCAGCTTAAGAGTAGAGGGCGAGCAGTACTTC. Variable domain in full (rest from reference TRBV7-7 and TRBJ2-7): GAGVSQSPRYKVTKRGQDVTLRCDPISSHATLYWYQQALGQGPEFLTYFNYEAQPDKSGLPSDRFSAERPEGSISTLTIQRTEQRDSAMYRCASSLRVEGEQYFGPGTRLTVT.